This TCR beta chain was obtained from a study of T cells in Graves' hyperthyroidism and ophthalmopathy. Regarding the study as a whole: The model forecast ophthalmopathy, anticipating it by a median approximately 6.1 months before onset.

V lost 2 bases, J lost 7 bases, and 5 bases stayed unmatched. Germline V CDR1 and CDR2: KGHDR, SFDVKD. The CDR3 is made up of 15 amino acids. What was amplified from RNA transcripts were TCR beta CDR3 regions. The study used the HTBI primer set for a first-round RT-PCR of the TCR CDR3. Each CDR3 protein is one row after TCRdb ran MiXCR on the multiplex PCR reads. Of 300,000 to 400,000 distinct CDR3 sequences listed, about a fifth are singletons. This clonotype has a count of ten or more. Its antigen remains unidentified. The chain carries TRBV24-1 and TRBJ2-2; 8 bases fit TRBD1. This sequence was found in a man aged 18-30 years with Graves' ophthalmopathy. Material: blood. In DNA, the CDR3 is TGTGCCACCAGTGATTGGACAGGGACGGGCGGGGAGCTGTTTTTT. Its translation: CATSDWTGTGGELFF.